This entry lists 24 T cell receptor beta chains sequenced from one sample in a study of cytomegalovirus exposure and HLA in healthy donors. 13 Jbeta primers and 60 Vbeta primers were used for the PCR. Here immunoSEQ multiplex PCR was the method, and the copy in TCRdb shows in-frame clones only, minus some. This table holds about 140,000 clones, 80% to 85% found once. Sequences were obtained from PBMCs. These receptors all stem from a boy between 2 and 10 years old in good health and CMV-seronegative.

This chain joins TRBV29-1 and TRBJ1-4; D remains ambiguous. CDR3 length: 16 residues. Trimming took off 6 bases at V and 1 base at J, with 18 bases between the two ends. Germline V gene sequence: CDR1 SQVTM, CDR2 ANQGSEA. The CDR3 reads CSVLLHNEGTNEKLFF. CDR3 DNA: TGCAGCGTCCTCCTTCACAACGAGGGAACTAATGAAAAACTGTTTTTT. The entire variable domain, with the rest obtained from reference TRBV29-1 and TRBJ1-4, is as follows: SAVISQKPSRDICQRGTSLTIQCQVDSQVTMMFWYRQQPGQSLTLIATANQGSEATYESGFVIDKFPISRPNLTFSTLTVSNMSPEDSSIYLCSVLLHNEGTNEKLFFGSGTQLSVL.

The CDR3 here is CASSLGTARGADTQYF. The CDR3 bases are TGTGCCAGCAGCTTGGGGACCGCCAGGGGGGCAGATACGCAGTATTTT. J is TRBJ2-3 and V is TRBV5-4, with D possibly being TRBD1 (7 bases). Deletions cut 0 bases from V and 4 bases from J, with 15 bases between. This CDR3 region has 16 residues. Germline V gene data show CDR1 as SGHNT and CDR2 as YYREEE (reference sequence).

The V and J genes are TRBV11-3 and TRBJ1-4; D ambiguous. Germline V gene lookup returns CDR1 SGHNT and CDR2 YENEEA. Trimming took off 5 bases at V and 8 bases at J, with 6 bases between the two ends. The CDR3 contains 11 residues. DNA for the CDR3: TGTGCCAGCAGCCCAGGCGAAAAACTGTTTTTT. This translates into CASSPGEKLFF.

Turning to this clone: This CDR3 is also generated by other DNA sequences in the sample. This rearrangement joins TRBV5-1 to TRBJ1-5, with D possibly being TRBD1 (5 bases). Looked up from germline, CDR1 is SGHRS and CDR2 is YFSETQ. V was trimmed by 2 bases and J by 2 bases, leaving 11 bases between them. The CDR3 length is 15 residues. The CDR3 DNA follows: TGCGCCAGCAGCTTAGACAGCGCGGGCAATCAGCCCCAGCATTTT. Translated, it gives CASSLDSAGNQPQHF.

This clone was detected only once. The chain uses TRBV6-5 and TRBJ1-2; TRBD1 aligns across 7 bases. There are 14 residues in the CDR3. CDR1 and CDR2 (germline): MNHEY, SVGAGI. With V trimmed by 7 bases and J by 2 bases, 7 bases remained unmatched. Here the CDR3 DNA reads TGTGCCAGCACTTTAGACAGGGCAAACTATGGCTACACCTTC. Its translation: CASTLDRANYGYTF.

This clone showed up just a few times. The rearrangement links TRBV10-3 to TRBJ1-2; no firm D call. CDR3 length: 14 amino acids. With 4 bases removed from V and 2 bases from J, the gap between germline ends came to 11 bases. Germline V gene sequence: CDR1 ENHRY, CDR2 SYGVKD. CDR3 sequence (DNA): TGTGCCATCAGTGTGTCAGCGGCGAACTATGGCTACACCTTC. Its protein is CAISVSAANYGYTF.

The chain combines TRBV9 with TRBJ2-5; TRBD2 matches at 11 bases. CDR1 and CDR2 (germline): SGDLS, YYNGEE. This CDR3 region has 16 residues. V shed 1 base and J 4 bases; nucleotides not matched to a gene: 6. CDR3 region: CASSVSTSGSRETQYF. The CDR3 DNA is TGTGCCAGCAGCGTAAGCACTAGCGGGAGCCGAGAGACCCAGTACTTC.

This clone was observed a single time. The chain uses TRBV7-2 and TRBJ1-3; possible D gene TRBD1, 5 bases. V was shortened by 1 base and J by 3 bases, with 13 bases between the two germline ends. Germline lookup yields CDR1 SGHTA and CDR2 FQGNSA. CDR3 length: 16 residues. The CDR3 region has the DNA TGTGCCAGCAGCTTAGTGCAGGGCTATCTTGGAAACACCATATATTTT. It codes for CASSLVQGYLGNTIYF.

This rearrangement joins TRBV5-1 to TRBJ2-6; 7 bases fit TRBD1. Germline CDR1 reads SGHRS; CDR2 reads YFSETQ. CDR3 length equals 16 residues. The V segment lost 7 bases and the J segment 2 bases; nucleotides outside the gene matches: 9. CDR3 DNA: TGCGCCAGCTCCATTCTAACAGGGGCTGGGGCCAACGTCCTGACTTTC. This codes for CASSILTGAGANVLTF.

This clone was found once. The chain combines TRBV7-9 with TRBJ1-1; tentative D call: TRBD1 (6 bases). V lost 5 bases and J 4 bases, leaving 14 bases between the germline ends. CDR1 SEHNR and CDR2 FQNEAQ come from the germline V gene (reference sequence). The CDR3 is 14 amino acids. The CDR3 DNA is TGTGCCAGCAGCAGAAAGGACAGAGGCACTGAAGCTTTCTTT. The encoded protein is CASSRKDRGTEAFF.

The chain combines TRBV5-1 with TRBJ1-5; no firm D call. V lost 0 bases to trimming and J lost 3 bases, with 10 bases between them. The CDR3 is 15 residues long. In germline, CDR1 is SGHRS, CDR2 YFSETQ. The CDR3 nucleotides are TGCGCCAGCAGCTTGGGAACGAGGAACAATCAGCCCCAGCATTTT. This encodes CASSLGTRNNQPQHF.

J is TRBJ1-6 and V is TRBV7-3; unclear D gene. The CDR3 runs to 12 residues. Germline V gives CDR1 SGHTA, CDR2 FQGTGA. V lost 4 bases and J lost 8, with 6 bases in between. CDR3 protein: CASSSQDSPLHF. Written as DNA, the CDR3 is TGTGCCAGCAGCTCCCAGGATTCACCCCTCCACTTT.

The chain employs TRBV11-2 and TRBJ2-7; 8 bases align to TRBD2. Trimming at V came to 5 bases and at J to 2 bases, leaving 5 bases not matched to a gene. Per the germline V gene, CDR1 is SGHAT and CDR2 is FQNNGV. The CDR3 has 14 residues. The CDR3 is CASSPTSGTYEQYF. The CDR3 coding sequence is TGTGCCAGCAGCCCCACTAGCGGTACCTACGAGCAGTACTTC.

The table lists this clone with a few counts. This rearrangement joins TRBV9 to TRBJ2-6, with D possibly matching TRBD1 (6 bases). There are 17 residues in the CDR3. In germline, CDR1 is SGDLS, CDR2 YYNGEE. V shed 3 bases and J shed 0 bases, with 13 bases lying between them. In DNA form, the CDR3 reads TGTGCCAGCAGCGACGCGACAGGTAGCTCTGGGGCCAACGTCCTGACTTTC. Amino acid sequence: CASSDATGSSGANVLTF.

V usage is TRBV25-1 and J usage is TRBJ1-1; D uncertain. Trimming pared 1 base from V and 4 bases from J, leaving 13 bases between. Germline V gene data show CDR1 as MGHDK and CDR2 as SYGVNS. This CDR3 spans 15 amino acids. DNA of the CDR3: TGTGCCAGCAGTGAATGGCGGACGGGAGGCACTGAAGCTTTCTTT. Translation: CASSEWRTGGTEAFF. Filled out from reference TRBV25-1 and TRBJ1-1, the complete variable domain reads EADIYQTPRYLVIGTGKKITLECSQTMGHDKMYWYQQDPGMELHLIHYSYGVNSTEKGDLSSESTVSRIRTEHFPLTLESARPSHTSQYLCASSEWRTGGTEAFFGQGTRLTVV.

The chain has TRBV9 and TRBJ2-7, with 8 positions matching TRBD2. CDR1 and CDR2 from the germline V gene are SGDLS and YYNGEE. V shed 4 bases and J 5 bases; nucleotides not matched to a gene: 5. This CDR3 comprises 13 residues. DNA for the CDR3: TGTGCCAGCAGCTCGGCGGGGGGCAACGAGCAGTACTTC. This translates into CASSSAGGNEQYF.

The CDR3 spells CASSSPGTITNEQFF. Written as DNA, the CDR3 is TGCGCCAGCAGCTCCCCCGGGACAATCACCAATGAGCAGTTCTTC. The chain links TRBV4-1 to TRBJ2-1, with a weak D call TRBD1 (6 bases). From germline, CDR1 is MGHRA and CDR2 YSYEKL. Trimming took 5 bases from V and 6 from J, leaving 17 bases between them. The CDR3 sequence is 15 residues long.

As DNA, the CDR3 is TGTGCCAGCTCACCCCGAGTTAGCGGGACTGCCTACGAGCAGTACTTC. It encodes CASSPRVSGTAYEQYF. This chain joins TRBV18 and TRBJ2-7; TRBD2 agrees at 8 bases. There are 16 residues in the CDR3. J lost 2 bases, V lost 3 bases, and 9 bases had no gene match. The V gene's germline CDR1 is KGHSH and CDR2 LQKENI.

The chain links TRBV7-2 to TRBJ2-1, with 7 bases lining up with TRBD2. Germline loops: CDR1 SGHTA, CDR2 FQGNSA. The CDR3 sequence is 13 residues long. J lost 10 bases, V lost 0 bases, and 3 bases had no gene match. As DNA, the CDR3 is TGTGCCAGCAGCTTAGCGGGAGGGTGGGAGCAGTTCTTC. Translation gives CASSLAGGWEQFF.

The rearrangement joins TRBV6-6 to TRBJ1-1, with D possibly TRBD1 on 5 matching bases. V dropped 0 bases and J dropped 6 bases, with 11 bases sitting between them. Germline lookup yields CDR1 MNHNY and CDR2 SVGAGI (reference sequence). The CDR3 runs 14 residues. The CDR3 DNA reads as TGTGCCAGCAGTTACTCGACGGGGGATCCTGAAGCTTTCTTT. This sequence encodes CASSYSTGDPEAFF.

The V call is TRBV5-1, the J call TRBJ2-5; D not resolved. Per germline, CDR1 SGHRS and CDR2 YFSETQ. The V and J ends lost 2 bases and 5 bases respectively, with 10 bases between them. The CDR3 extends over 13 amino acids. The chain's CDR3 is CASSLGRLETQYF. The CDR3 bases are TGCGCCAGCAGCTTAGGCAGGTTGGAGACCCAGTACTTC.

The V call is TRBV29-1, the J call TRBJ1-3; D is unclear. Germline-derived CDR1 and CDR2 are SQVTM and ANQGSEA. The V and J ends lost 0 bases and 0 bases respectively, with 9 bases between them. This CDR3 has 15 residues. The CDR3 here is CSVEEYGFSGNTIYF. For the CDR3, the DNA is TGCAGCGTTGAAGAGTACGGTTTCTCTGGAAACACCATATATTTT. The full variable domain, completed using reference TRBV29-1 and TRBJ1-3, is SAVISQKPSRDICQRGTSLTIQCQVDSQVTMMFWYRQQPGQSLTLIATANQGSEATYESGFVIDKFPISRPNLTFSTLTVSNMSPEDSSIYLCSVEEYGFSGNTIYFGEGSWLTVV.

The rearrangement uses TRBV5-8 and TRBJ2-7; D possibly corresponds to TRBD2 (6 bases). The CDR3 covers 13 residues. Per the germline V gene, CDR1 is SGHTS and CDR2 is YDEGEE. Trimming shortened V by 4 bases and J by 5 bases, and 13 bases separated the two germline ends. CDR3: CASSNTWGDEQYF. The CDR3 DNA reads TGTGCCAGCAGCAACACCTGGGGGGACGAGCAGTACTTC.

The CDR3 protein is CATEAGGSTGELFF. The CDR3 coding sequence is TGTGCCACCGAGGCAGGGGGGAGCACCGGGGAGCTGTTTTTT. The chain employs TRBV6-1 and TRBJ2-2, with D possibly TRBD1 on 7 matching bases. CDR1 is MNHNS, CDR2 SASEGT, per germline. The CDR3 loop spans 14 amino acids. V was trimmed by 10 bases and J by 4 bases, leaving 16 bases between them.